This T cell receptor (beta chain) was sequenced for a study of blood T cell repertoires in COVID-19. Assay used: immunoSEQ multiplex PCR; TCRdb lists only in-frame clones, some missing. The sample has 60,000 to 65,000 clones, around 76% seen once. The V segment lost 6 bases and the J segment 6 bases; nucleotides outside the gene matches: 2. The CDR3 spans 13 residues. CDR1 SNHLY and CDR2 FYNNEI come from the germline V gene. This sequence joins TRBV2 and TRBJ2-7, with TRBD2 matching 13 bases. Sequenced: peripheral blood. This receptor was identified in a woman aged 80 or over with acute or convalescent COVID-19. CDR3 coding DNA: TGTGCCAGCAGACTAGCGGGAGGGCGCGAGCAGTACTTC. Residues: CASRLAGGREQYF.